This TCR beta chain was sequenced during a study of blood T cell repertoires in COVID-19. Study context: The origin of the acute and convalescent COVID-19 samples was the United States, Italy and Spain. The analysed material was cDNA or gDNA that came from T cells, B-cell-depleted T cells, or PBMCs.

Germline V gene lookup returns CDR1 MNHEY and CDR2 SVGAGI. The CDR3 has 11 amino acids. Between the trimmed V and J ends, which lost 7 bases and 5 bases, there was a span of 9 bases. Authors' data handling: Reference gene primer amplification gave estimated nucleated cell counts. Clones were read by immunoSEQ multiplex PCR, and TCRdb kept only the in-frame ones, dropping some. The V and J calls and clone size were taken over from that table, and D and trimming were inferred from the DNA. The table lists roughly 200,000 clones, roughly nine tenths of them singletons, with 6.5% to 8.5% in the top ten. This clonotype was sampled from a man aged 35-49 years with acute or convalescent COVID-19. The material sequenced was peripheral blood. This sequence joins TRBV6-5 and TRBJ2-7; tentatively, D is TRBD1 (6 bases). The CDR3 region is CASTRGDEQYF. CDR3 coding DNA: TGTGCCAGCACCAGGGGCGACGAGCAGTACTTC.